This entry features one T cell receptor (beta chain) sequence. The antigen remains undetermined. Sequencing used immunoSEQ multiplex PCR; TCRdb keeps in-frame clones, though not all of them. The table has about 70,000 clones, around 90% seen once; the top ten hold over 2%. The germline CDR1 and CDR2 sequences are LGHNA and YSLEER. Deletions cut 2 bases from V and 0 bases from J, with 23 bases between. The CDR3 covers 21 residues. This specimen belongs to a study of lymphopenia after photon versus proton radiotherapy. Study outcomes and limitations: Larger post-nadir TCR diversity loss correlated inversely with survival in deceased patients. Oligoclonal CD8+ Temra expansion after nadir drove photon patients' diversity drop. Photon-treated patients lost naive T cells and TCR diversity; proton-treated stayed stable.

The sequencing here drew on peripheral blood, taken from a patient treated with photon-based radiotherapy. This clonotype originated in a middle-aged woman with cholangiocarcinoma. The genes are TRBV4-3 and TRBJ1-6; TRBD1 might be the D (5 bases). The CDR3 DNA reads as TGCGCCAGCAGCCAATTCTCCCGGGACCAAAGGGGAAGCTCCTATAATTCACCCCTCCACTTT. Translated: CASSQFSRDQRGSSYNSPLHF.